This TCR beta chain was captured in a study of Ad26.COV2.S vaccination and SARS-CoV-2 variants. General study results and limits: Substantial breadth was reportedly displayed by spike-specific CD8+ and CD4+ T cell responses after vaccination.

For this clone: Its target is unknown.

Treatment meaning: some 20 received Ad26.COV2.S at low or high dose, single or two shots; roughly five received placebo; per-sample allocation not given. After the first vaccine or placebo injection, samples were drawn on day 63. The protocol was immunoSEQ multiplex PCR, while the TCRdb copy is restricted to in-frame clones and leaves out a portion. The table has about 320,000 clones, around 84% seen once. Per germline, CDR1 LGHNA and CDR2 YNFKEQ. Trimming shortened V by 0 bases and J by 2 bases, and 8 bases separated the two germline ends. CDR3 length: 15 residues. This specimen consisted of peripheral blood, obtained in a trial of Ad26.COV2.S vaccine versus placebo. The chain recombines TRBV4-2 with TRBJ1-5; no reliable D call. The TCR sequence derives from a person between 18 and 65 years old who received the Ad26.COV2.S COVID-19 vaccine or a placebo. CDR3: CASSQDITGNQPQHF. CDR3 DNA: TGTGCCAGCAGCCAAGATATTACAGGCAATCAGCCCCAGCATTTT.